This T cell receptor beta chain was observed in a study of OX40 agonist ivuxolimab in advanced cancers. Overall study: In this cohort, patients received ivuxolimab, an agonistic anti-OX40 (CD134) antibody.

Some clones are missing from TCRdb's copy, which holds only in-frame ones; the method was immunoSEQ multiplex PCR. The sample has 130,000 or so clones, approximately 94% seen once; the top ten hold roughly 1%. The investigators sampled blood at baseline, at cycle 4 day 1, and at cycle 7 day 1. The study, taken as a whole, reports: No determination was made of the antigen specificity of the expanded peripheral T cells. Partial responders treated at 0.1-3.0 mg/kg exhibited clonal expansion among the lowest measured.

For this clone: As yet, its antigen is unknown.

The V gene's germline CDR1 is MRHNA and CDR2 SNTAGT. With 4 bases removed from V and 1 base from J, the gap between germline ends came to 19 bases. The CDR3 length is 17 residues. Specimen: CD4+ or CD8+ T cells sorted from blood, collected in a trial of the OX40 agonist ivuxolimab. The source is an adult with an advanced solid tumor such as melanoma, head and neck, liver or kidney cancer. The chain joins TRBV6-4 to TRBJ1-2, with unresolved D. CDR3 amino acids: CASSASAASHYNYGYTF. The CDR3 DNA follows: TGTGCCAGCAGTGCTTCGGCCGCCTCACATTATAACTATGGCTACACCTTC.